The 30 T cell receptor beta chains in this list originate from one sample, sequenced in a study of control samples from healthy donors and cancer patients. Here immunoSEQ multiplex PCR was the method, and the copy in TCRdb shows in-frame clones only, minus some. The repertoire holds tens of thousands of clones, with roughly 80% as singletons. Source material: PBMCs. These receptors were taken from a woman aged 50 to 60 with lung cancer.

The V call is TRBV5-1, the J call TRBJ1-1; D may be TRBD1 (6 bases). Germline V gene lookup returns CDR1 SGHRS and CDR2 YFSETQ. V was trimmed by 3 bases and J by 10 bases, leaving 22 bases between them. This CDR3 has 15 amino acids. The CDR3 sequence is CASSYTGGAPMRAFF. The CDR3 region has the DNA TGCGCCAGCAGCTACACGGGGGGCGCCCCAATGAGAGCTTTCTTT. Supplemented by reference TRBV5-1 and TRBJ1-1, the full variable domain reads KAGVTQTPRYLIKTRGQQVTLSCSPISGHRSVSWYQQTPGQGLQFLFEYFSETQRNKGNFPGRFSGRQFSNSRSEMNVSTLELGDSALYLCASSYTGGAPMRAFFGQGTRLTVV.

The V and J genes are TRBV5-1 and TRBJ1-1; 8 nucleotides line up with TRBD1. CDR1 is SGHRS and CDR2 is YFSETQ in the germline V gene. V was clipped by 4 bases and J by 3 bases; unmatched bases: 5. The CDR3 runs to 14 residues. The CDR3 DNA reads as TGCGCCAGCAGCACCGGACAGGGCCACACTGAAGCTTTCTTT. It yields the protein CASSTGQGHTEAFF.

The gene calls are TRBV3-1 (or the pseudogene TRBV3-2) and TRBJ1-2; D is ambiguous. Germline values: CDR1 LGHDT, CDR2 YNNKEL (reference sequence). V lost 4 bases and J 4 bases, leaving 10 bases between the germline ends. The CDR3 spans 13 residues. CDR3 in DNA: TGTGCCAGCAGCCTTGGCAAAAGCTATGGCTACACCTTC. The encoded protein is CASSLGKSYGYTF.

The rearrangement joins TRBV7-9 to TRBJ1-2; 9 bases match TRBD1. CDR3 length equals 13 residues. In germline, CDR1 is SEHNR, CDR2 FQNEAQ (reference sequence). The junction had 6 bases not matched to a gene; V was cut back by 5 bases and J by 8 bases. CDR3 nucleotides: TGTGCCAGCAGCCGACAGGGACAGGGAGGCTACACCTTC. Translating gives CASSRQGQGGYTF.

A single count supports this clone. The rearrangement joins TRBV29-1 to TRBJ2-5; D tentatively fits TRBD1 or TRBD2 (6 bases each). Germline V gene data show CDR1 as SQVTM and CDR2 as ANQGSEA. The CDR3 covers 13 residues. V lost 7 bases and J 4 bases, leaving 16 bases between the germline ends. The CDR3 here is CSAMPGAGETQYF. CDR3 coding DNA: TGCAGCGCCATGCCGGGGGCAGGAGAGACCCAGTACTTC.

The V gene is TRBV5-4, the J gene TRBJ2-2; 11 bases line up with TRBD2. Germline lookup yields CDR1 SGHNT and CDR2 YYREEE (reference sequence). Germline trimming cut 4 bases from V and 5 bases from J; bases unmatched to any gene: 7. The CDR3 runs 16 residues. This CDR3 reads CASSEVLAGGTGELFF. In nucleotides, the CDR3 is TGTGCCAGCAGCGAGGTTCTAGCGGGGGGTACCGGGGAGCTGTTTTTT.

This chain links TRBV7-2 with TRBJ2-3; no definite D call. Germline CDR1 SGHTA, CDR2 FQGNSA. There are 14 residues in the CDR3. Trimming shortened V by 2 bases and J by 3 bases, and 9 bases separated the two germline ends. This CDR3 is CASSLSHRTDTQYF. Here the CDR3 DNA reads TGTGCCAGCAGCTTATCCCACCGTACAGATACGCAGTATTTT.

V is TRBV15 and J is TRBJ1-2; D not certain. Germline V gene lookup returns CDR1 LNHNV and CDR2 YYDKDF (reference sequence). The ends were cut back, 8 bases at V and 0 bases at J, with 7 bases in the middle. The length of the CDR3 is 12 residues. This chain's CDR3 is CATGRANYGYTF. In nucleotides, the CDR3 is TGTGCCACCGGGCGGGCTAACTATGGCTACACCTTC.

The rearrangement links TRBV7-9 to TRBJ1-1, with D possibly TRBD1 on 6 matching bases. CDR3 length: 13 residues. V dropped 4 bases and J dropped 7 bases, with 13 bases sitting between them. Per the germline V gene, CDR1 is SEHNR and CDR2 is FQNEAQ (reference sequence). CDR3 coding DNA: TGTGCCAGCAGCTCCACAGGGTCGCGTGAAGCTTTCTTT. As protein: CASSSTGSREAFF. Using reference TRBV7-9 and TRBJ1-1 for the parts outside the CDR3, the full variable domain is DTGVSQNPRHKITKRGQNVTFRCDPISEHNRLYWYRQTLGQGPEFLTYFQNEAQLEKSRLLSDRFSAERPKGSFSTLEIQRTEQGDSAMYLCASSSTGSREAFFGQGTRLTVV.

This clone appeared once. This rearrangement joins TRBV5-6 to TRBJ2-3; D is undetermined. Trimming left V 5 bases short and J 1 base short, with 17 bases between. The CDR3 is made up of 16 amino acids. Germline CDR1 reads SGHDT; CDR2 reads YYEEEE. CDR3 nucleotides: TGTGCCAGCAGTTTGCGCCAACTTCTCGGCACAGATACGCAGTATTTT. Translating gives CASSLRQLLGTDTQYF.

The sample holds one count of this clone. This chain links TRBV30 with TRBJ1-6, with a possible D match to TRBD1 (6 bases). Trimming removed 4 bases from V and 7 bases from J, with 11 bases in between. CDR1 is GTSNPN and CDR2 is SVGIG in the germline V gene (reference sequence). The CDR3 contains 13 residues. CDR3 DNA sequence: TGTGCCTGGACCCTAGACAGGAATTCACCCCTCCACTTT. Translating it yields CAWTLDRNSPLHF.

The chain couples TRBV27 to TRBJ1-2, with a tentative D call TRBD1 (6 bases). Germline V gene lookup returns CDR1 MNHEY and CDR2 SMNVEV (reference sequence). There are 14 residues in the CDR3. The V end lost 6 bases, the J end lost 7 bases, and 18 bases lay between the germline ends. The CDR3 is CASRRTDYGGGYTF. In DNA form, the CDR3 reads TGTGCCAGCAGAAGGACAGACTATGGAGGTGGCTACACCTTC.

The chain links TRBV5-1 to TRBJ1-1; D not resolved. Trimming pared 0 bases from V and 5 bases from J, leaving 17 bases between. The CDR3 totals 16 residues. In germline, CDR1 is SGHRS, CDR2 YFSETQ. This CDR3 is CASSLAISGRGTEAFF. The CDR3 coding sequence is TGCGCCAGCAGCTTGGCGATTTCCGGCCGAGGGACTGAAGCTTTCTTT.

The chain combines TRBV10-1 with TRBJ2-5; 11 bases are shared with TRBD2. Trimming removed 3 bases from V and 0 bases from J; junction bases left unmatched: 3. The germline V gene encodes CDR1 WNHNN and CDR2 SYGVQD (reference sequence). This CDR3 contains 16 residues. The CDR3 here is CASSELAGEYQETQYF. The CDR3 bases are TGCGCCAGCAGTGAACTAGCGGGGGAGTACCAAGAGACCCAGTACTTC.

In this sample, this clone turned up a few times. V and J are TRBV5-8 and TRBJ2-5, with TRBD1 matching 8 bases. The CDR3 covers 16 residues. In germline, CDR1 is SGHTS, CDR2 YDEGEE. V trimming: 0 bases; J trimming: 4 bases; junction bases outside the gene matches: 8. DNA for the CDR3: TGTGCCAGCAGCTTGGCGAGACAGGGGACCGGAGAGACCCAGTACTTC. Its translation is CASSLARQGTGETQYF.

Here the CDR3 DNA reads TGTGCCAGCAGTTTCCGCAGGGTAAACACTGAAGCTTTCTTT. This gives the protein CASSFRRVNTEAFF. V gene TRBV27 combines with J gene TRBJ1-1, with a tentative D call TRBD1 (5 bases). CDR3 length equals 14 residues. Trimming pared 3 bases from V and 2 bases from J, leaving 10 bases between. Germline V CDR1 and CDR2: MNHEY, SMNVEV (reference sequence).

The J gene is TRBJ1-2, the V gene TRBV28; unclear D gene. Trimming removed 10 bases at V and 12 bases at J, with 18 bases between. Germline CDR1 reads MDHEN; CDR2 reads SYDVKM. The CDR3 length is 11 residues. DNA of the CDR3: TGTGCCACCCTGGACGGTCTGAAGGACACCTTC. As protein: CATLDGLKDTF.

Here the CDR3 DNA reads TGCGCCAGCAGCTTGTTGCACCCCTCGGACACCATATATTTT. Encoded protein: CASSLLHPSDTIYF. The chain is built from TRBV5-1 and TRBJ1-3, with D uncertain. V lost 1 base and J lost 8, with 13 bases in between. Germline assignment: CDR1 SGHRS and CDR2 YFSETQ. The CDR3 has 14 residues.

A word on this clone: In the same sample, other DNA sequences code for this CDR3. The chain links TRBV18 to TRBJ2-5; D remains unclear. Germline-derived CDR1 and CDR2 are KGHSH and LQKENI. The CDR3 is 11 residues long. The ends were cut back, 6 bases at V and 1 base at J, with 3 bases in the middle. The CDR3 region is CASSPQETQYF. As DNA, the CDR3 is TGTGCCAGCTCGCCCCAAGAGACCCAGTACTTC.

The chain couples TRBV12-3 or TRBV12-4 to TRBJ1-1; D is possibly TRBD1 (5 bases). This CDR3 region has 13 residues. V was cut by 10 bases and J by 4 bases, with 16 bases left in between. The CDR3 spells CATRLGRGTEAFF. CDR3 nucleotides: TGTGCCACCCGTCTCGGAAGGGGCACTGAAGCTTTCTTT.

The gene calls are TRBV20-1 and TRBJ1-4, with D possibly matching TRBD1 (5 bases). V was trimmed by 3 bases and J by 7 bases, leaving 15 bases between them. Germline V CDR1 and CDR2: DFQATT, SNEGSKA (reference sequence). This CDR3 is built from 14 residues. This CDR3 is CSASIGGESEKLFF. CDR3 DNA sequence: TGCAGTGCTAGTATCGGGGGAGAGAGTGAAAAACTGTTTTTT.

The chain employs TRBV20-1 and TRBJ2-3, with 10 positions matching TRBD1. Germline loops: CDR1 DFQATT, CDR2 SNEGSKA (reference sequence). Losses at the gene ends were 3 bases for V and 4 bases for J; bases not matched to a gene: 4. The CDR3 spans 14 residues. The CDR3 DNA is TGCAGTGCTAGTGATGGACAGGGGGCAGATACGCAGTATTTT. This sequence encodes CSASDGQGADTQYF.

This chain links TRBV6-2 or TRBV6-3 with TRBJ2-4; TRBD2 agrees at 15 bases. The germline V gene has CDR1 MNHEY and CDR2 SVGEGT. The V gene end was trimmed by 0 bases and the J gene end by 8 bases; junction bases not matched to a gene: 8. The CDR3 runs 18 residues. The CDR3 loop is CASSYSGTSGGPRDIQYF. The CDR3 DNA reads as TGTGCCAGCAGTTACTCAGGGACTAGCGGGGGGCCGAGGGACATTCAGTACTTC.

V and J are TRBV6-5 and TRBJ1-1; a weak D match, TRBD1 (5 bases). This CDR3 is built from 13 residues. V gave up 7 bases and J gave up 2 bases, with 11 bases separating them. Looked up from germline, CDR1 is MNHEY and CDR2 is SVGAGI. CDR3 nucleotides: TGTGCCAGCATGCAGGGATTTAACACTGAAGCTTTCTTT. This gives the protein CASMQGFNTEAFF.

The V gene is TRBV18, the J gene TRBJ2-2; D call uncertain. Germline V gene lookup returns CDR1 KGHSH and CDR2 LQKENI. CDR3 size: 14 residues. Trimming took 2 bases from V and 5 from J, leaving 9 bases between them. The CDR3 region has the DNA TGTGCCAGCTCACCAACGACGGCTACCGGGGAGCTGTTTTTT. This gives the protein CASSPTTATGELFF.

The chain recombines TRBV7-2 with TRBJ2-7; tentative D call: TRBD1 (5 bases). Between the trimmed V and J ends, which lost 4 bases and 1 base, there was a span of 8 bases. CDR1 is SGHTA and CDR2 is FQGNSA in the germline V gene. The CDR3 is 13 residues long. Here the CDR3 DNA reads TGTGCCAGCAGCTGGAGACAGTCCTACGAGCAGTACTTC. It translates to CASSWRQSYEQYF.

The V call is TRBV10-3, the J call TRBJ1-3; possible D gene TRBD1, 6 bases. Trimming removed 8 bases at V and 1 base at J, with 12 bases between. Germline V gene sequence: CDR1 ENHRY, CDR2 SYGVKD. The CDR3 covers 14 residues. The CDR3 here is CAIRATGSGNTIYF. CDR3 bases: TGTGCCATCCGGGCGACAGGATCTGGAAACACCATATATTTT.

The gene calls are TRBV12-3 or TRBV12-4 and TRBJ2-3; D is possibly TRBD1 or TRBD2 (6 bases each). This CDR3 is built from 13 residues. V lost 6 bases, J lost 2 bases, and 9 bases lay in between. The CDR3 reads CASRRDNTDTQYF. For the CDR3, the DNA is TGTGCCAGCAGGCGGGACAACACAGATACGCAGTATTTT.

This clone was seen a single time. In DNA form, the CDR3 reads TGTGCCAGCAGCTTAGCAGTAACGGACAGGGGAATAAGATCACCCCTCCACTTT. It is translated as CASSLAVTDRGIRSPLHF. V usage is TRBV7-9 and J usage is TRBJ1-6; the match to TRBD1 covers 9 bases. The CDR3 contains 18 residues. The trim removed 0 bases at V and 10 bases at J, leaving 13 bases unmatched. The germline V gene encodes CDR1 SEHNR and CDR2 FQNEAQ (reference sequence).

CDR3 region: CASSVGYRVGVANYGYTF. CDR3 coding DNA: TGTGCCAGCAGCGTAGGATATCGGGTAGGCGTCGCCAACTATGGCTACACCTTC. J is TRBJ1-2 and V is TRBV9; D call uncertain. V lost 0 bases and J 2 bases, leaving 20 bases between the germline ends. This CDR3 has 18 residues. Germline values: CDR1 SGDLS, CDR2 YYNGEE.